The clone carrying this TCR beta chain was observed once. As yet, its antigen is unknown. TCRdb's table, derived via immunoSEQ multiplex PCR, lists solely in-frame clones and lacks some. This sample has about 30,000 clones; roughly 80% occur once, and the top ten carry about a tenth. This record belongs to a study of early stage breast cancer tumors. Study details: ER+/PR+/HER2- status applied to about 70% of the 16 invasive breast tumors. Study-wide results and limits: Functional markers like CD4, CD8 and FOXP3 were missed in bulk sequencing.

This CDR3 has 16 amino acids. The germline V gene encodes CDR1 SGHTA and CDR2 FQGTGA. Between the trimmed V and J ends, which lost 5 bases and 1 base, there was a span of 14 bases. Tumor samples used roughly 20-50 mg of diced tissue. Sequenced sample: breast tumor tissue. This chain links TRBV7-3 with TRBJ2-2; D tentatively reads TRBD1 or TRBD2 (7 bases each). This receptor was identified in a person in their twenties or thirties with breast cancer. CDR3 sequence (DNA): TGTGCCAGCAGCCCCCAGGGGGGGATGAACACCGGGGAGCTGTTTTTT. Its protein product is CASSPQGGMNTGELFF.